The 6 T cell receptor beta chains reported below all come from one sample, sequenced in a study of shared clonotypes between healthy human individuals. TCRdb's table, derived via immunoSEQ multiplex PCR, lists solely in-frame clones and lacks some. The sample has 2 million to 3 million clones; roughly nine tenths are singletons. The specimen sequenced was naive CD4+ T cells sorted from blood. Specified subset: CD45RA+ positively selected. The receptors stem from a man in his late teens or twenties in good health.

V usage is TRBV28 and J usage is TRBJ1-5, with 10 bases matching TRBD1. The CDR3 runs 18 residues. Losses at the gene ends were 7 bases for V and 1 base for J; bases not matched to a gene: 13. Per the germline V gene, CDR1 is MDHEN and CDR2 is SYDVKM. CDR3 coding DNA: TGTGCCAGCACCACCAGGGACAGGGGCGTTAAAAGCAATCAGCCCCAGCATTTT. Residues: CASTTRDRGVKSNQPQHF.

The CDR3 region has the DNA TGTGCCAGCAGCTTACCCCGGGACAGGGGAAGCTACGAGCAGTACTTC. The encoded protein is CASSLPRDRGSYEQYF. The chain is built from TRBV7-8 and TRBJ2-7, with 10 bases aligning to TRBD1. The CDR3 has 16 amino acids. V dropped 2 bases and J dropped 3; count of bases not matched to a gene: 7. The germline V gene has CDR1 SGHVS and CDR2 FQNEAQ.

The V and J genes are TRBV7-9 and TRBJ2-5; 7 bases are shared with TRBD2. The CDR3 is 15 residues long. Germline trimming cut 3 bases from V and 6 bases from J; bases unmatched to any gene: 10. CDR1 SEHNR and CDR2 FQNEAQ come from the germline V gene (reference sequence). CDR3 in DNA: TGTGCCAGCAGCTTTCCGGGCGGGGGAGGACAGACCCAGTACTTC. This sequence encodes CASSFPGGGGQTQYF.

The chain has TRBV5-1 and TRBJ2-6; possible D gene TRBD2, 5 bases. The CDR3 extends over 17 amino acids. The germline V and J ends were trimmed by 0 bases and 0 bases, with 10 bases remaining between them. In germline, CDR1 is SGHRS, CDR2 YFSETQ. Written as DNA, the CDR3 is TGCGCCAGCAGCTTGGCGCCGGGGAACTCTGGGGCCAACGTCCTGACTTTC. Translation gives CASSLAPGNSGANVLTF.

Of note for this clone: Other DNA variants within this sample encode the same CDR3. V usage is TRBV30 and J usage is TRBJ1-2, with D possibly matching TRBD1 (6 bases). With 1 base removed from V and 8 bases from J, the gap between germline ends came to 8 bases. CDR3 size: 11 residues. Per germline, CDR1 GTSNPN and CDR2 SVGIG (reference sequence). The CDR3: CAWSAGEGYTF. CDR3 DNA sequence: TGTGCCTGGAGTGCAGGGGAGGGCTACACCTTC.

The J gene is TRBJ2-1, the V gene TRBV4-1; TRBD2 matches at 8 bases. V gave up 4 bases and J gave up 3 bases; unmatched junction bases: 5. Germline V gene sequence: CDR1 MGHRA, CDR2 YSYEKL. This CDR3 comprises 15 residues. In nucleotides, the CDR3 is TGCGCCAGCAGCCCGCGGGGGGACTTCTACAATGAGCAGTTCTTC. It is translated as CASSPRGDFYNEQFF.